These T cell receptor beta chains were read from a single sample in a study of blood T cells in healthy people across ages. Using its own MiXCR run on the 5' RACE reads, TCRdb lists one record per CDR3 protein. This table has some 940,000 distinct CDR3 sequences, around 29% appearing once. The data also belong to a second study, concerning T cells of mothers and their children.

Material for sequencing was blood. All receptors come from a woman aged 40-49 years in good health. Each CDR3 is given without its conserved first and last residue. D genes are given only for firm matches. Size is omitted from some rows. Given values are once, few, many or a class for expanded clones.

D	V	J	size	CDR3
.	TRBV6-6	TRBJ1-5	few	ASSGGVGSGNQPQH
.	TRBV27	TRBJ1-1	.	ASSLSGGGGPFEAF
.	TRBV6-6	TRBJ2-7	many	ASSALGTIYEQY
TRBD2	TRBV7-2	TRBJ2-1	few	ASSLGGVEGAYNEQF
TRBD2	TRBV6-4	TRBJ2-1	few	AGRTGPGGNEQF
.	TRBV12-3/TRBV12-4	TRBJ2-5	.	ASRLGFQETQY
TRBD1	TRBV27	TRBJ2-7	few	ASSPPGQGYGQY
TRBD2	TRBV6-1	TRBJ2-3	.	ASSSMTSGTDTQY
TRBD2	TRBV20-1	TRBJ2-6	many	SASPRGDLGANVLT
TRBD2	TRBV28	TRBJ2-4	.	ASRPPGGDIQY
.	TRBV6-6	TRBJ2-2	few	ASSYRAGDWELF
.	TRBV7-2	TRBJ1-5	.	ASSLGRLSNQPQH
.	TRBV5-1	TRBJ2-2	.	ASSLAPIDTGELF
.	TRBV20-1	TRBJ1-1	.	SAKQPPRTEAF
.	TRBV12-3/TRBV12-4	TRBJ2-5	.	AGTMETQY
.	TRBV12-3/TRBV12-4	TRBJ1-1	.	ASSLRSWEGNTEAF
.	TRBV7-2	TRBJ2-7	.	ASSLDNGGGEQY
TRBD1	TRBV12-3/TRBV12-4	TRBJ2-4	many	ASSPRQGRGNIQY
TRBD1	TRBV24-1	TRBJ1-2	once	ATSDETGYGYT
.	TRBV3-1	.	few	ASSQENLETQY
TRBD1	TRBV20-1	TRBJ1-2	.	RARDNRGFT
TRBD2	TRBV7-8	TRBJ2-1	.	AGSLAGRLTEYNEQF
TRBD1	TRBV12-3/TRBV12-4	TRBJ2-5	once	ASSSGTGSWETQY
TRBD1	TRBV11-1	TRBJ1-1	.	ASTLTGWGTEAF
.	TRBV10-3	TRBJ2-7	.	AISEGRFDYEQY
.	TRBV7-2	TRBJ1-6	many	ASSLTNSPLH
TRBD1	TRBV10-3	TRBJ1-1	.	AISERTGGLNTEAF
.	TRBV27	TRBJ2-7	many	ASSFDPGVEQY
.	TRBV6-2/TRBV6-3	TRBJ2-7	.	ASSRDGGRSYEQY
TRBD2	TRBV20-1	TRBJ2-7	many	SARDWTSVGDEQY
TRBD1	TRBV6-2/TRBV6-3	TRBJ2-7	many	ASSYRGTGAPYEQY
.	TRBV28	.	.	ASSLLTPGYEQY
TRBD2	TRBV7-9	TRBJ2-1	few	ASSARLAGGRNEQF
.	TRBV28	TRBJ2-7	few	ASSFQITLKVSSYEQY
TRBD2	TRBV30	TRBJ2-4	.	AGGPGRGDIQY
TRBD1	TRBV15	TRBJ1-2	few	ATSRDKGQGVWT
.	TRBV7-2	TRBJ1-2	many	ASSPTAYGYT
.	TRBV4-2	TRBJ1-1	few	ASSQDLAVNTEAF
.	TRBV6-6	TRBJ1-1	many	ASSYSAGRNTEAF
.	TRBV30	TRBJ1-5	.	AWSVPELGRGQPQH
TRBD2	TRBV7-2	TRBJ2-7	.	ASSPESGGGYEQY
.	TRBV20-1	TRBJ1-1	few	SARGVGQPSRAEAF
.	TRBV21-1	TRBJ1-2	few	ASSKGVRDLYGYT
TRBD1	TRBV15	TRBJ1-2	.	ATSGTKTGLSYGYT
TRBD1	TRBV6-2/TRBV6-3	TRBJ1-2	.	ASSYRGTGYGYT
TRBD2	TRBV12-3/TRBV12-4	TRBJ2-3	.	ASSLAAGVSADTQY